One and the same sample provided the 22 T cell receptor beta chains below, sequenced in a study of human T cells and chemical hapten exposure. MiXCR, applied by TCRdb to the RACE reads, yields one record per CDR3 protein. The table lists about 79,000 distinct CDR3 sequences, roughly 8.6% of them singletons. Time point described: healthy volunteer bleed at 6 weeks. Blood, whole and unfractionated, served as the source for total RNA extraction. Sequencing input: whole blood. These receptor sequences come from a male donor in good health. Some clones in this sample may be carry-over from other donors' samples.

There are many counts of this clonotype. The chain recombines TRBV7-2 with TRBJ1-1; possibly TRBD1 for D (5 bases). Trimming pared 1 base from V and 10 bases from J, leaving 16 bases between. Germline V CDR1 and CDR2: SGHTA, FQGNSA. The CDR3 runs to 14 residues. CDR3 sequence reads: CASSLESQAQGAFF. Written as DNA, the CDR3 is TGTGCCAGCAGCTTAGAATCACAGGCTCAGGGAGCTTTCTTT.

The chain has TRBV12-3 or TRBV12-4 and TRBJ2-1, with 8 bases lining up with TRBD2. The CDR3 covers 13 residues. Trimming at V came to 5 bases and at J to 7 bases, leaving 4 bases not matched to a gene. CDR3 nucleotide sequence: TGTGCCAGCAGTCCGGGACTAGGGAATGAGCAGTTCTTC. Its translation: CASSPGLGNEQFF.

The table lists this clonotype with a few counts. The chain carries TRBV3-1 and TRBJ1-5; no firm D call. V lost 5 bases, J lost 4 bases, and 12 bases lay in between. The CDR3 runs to 14 residues. Germline V gene sequence: CDR1 LGHDT, CDR2 YNNKEL (reference sequence). CDR3 in amino acids: CASSSGRGNQPQHF. As DNA, the CDR3 is TGTGCCAGCAGCTCCGGGCGAGGGAATCAGCCCCAGCATTTT.

This clonotype was counted only a few times. The chain joins TRBV2 to TRBJ2-3; D gene uncertain. In germline, CDR1 is SNHLY, CDR2 FYNNEI. Trimming removed 5 bases from V and 6 bases from J, with 18 bases in between. This CDR3 has 15 amino acids. CDR3 in DNA: TGTGCCAGCAGTCCCCTTCGCCGACTCTACGATACGCAGTATTTT. The encoded protein is CASSPLRRLYDTQYF.

This clonotype was observed at least ten times. V usage is TRBV12-5 and J usage is TRBJ1-1; D ambiguous. The CDR3 is 13 residues long. V lost 2 bases to trimming and J lost 6 bases, with 10 bases between them. CDR1 is LGHNT, CDR2 FRNRAP, per germline. The CDR3 loop is CASGLNKFSEAFF. The CDR3 DNA sequence: TGTGCTAGTGGTTTGAACAAGTTCTCTGAAGCTTTCTTT. Full variable domain (remainder filled in from reference TRBV12-5 and TRBJ1-1): DARVTQTPRHKVTEMGQEVTMRCQPILGHNTVFWYRQTMMQGLELLAYFRNRAPLDDSGMPKDRFSAEMPDATLATLKIQPSEPRDSAVYFCASGLNKFSEAFFGQGTRLTVV.

J is TRBJ2-1 and V is TRBV11-2; 8 bases map to TRBD1. The CDR3 sequence is 12 residues long. The germline gives CDR1 SGHAT, CDR2 FQNNGV. Trimming at V came to 5 bases and at J to 7 bases, leaving 1 base not matched to a gene. The CDR3 DNA sequence: TGTGCCAGCAGCAACAGGGGGAATGAGCAGTTCTTC. This gives the protein CASSNRGNEQFF. Using reference TRBV11-2 and TRBJ2-1 for the parts outside the CDR3, the full variable domain is EAGVAQSPRYKIIEKRQSVAFWCNPISGHATLYWYQQILGQGPKLLIQFQNNGVVDDSQLPKDRFSAERLKGVDSTLKIQPAKLEDSAVYLCASSNRGNEQFFGPGTRLTVL.

This clonotype was counted ten times or more. V and J are TRBV6-5 and TRBJ2-2, with a weak D call TRBD2 (5 bases). In germline, CDR1 is MNHEY, CDR2 SVGAGI. There are 12 residues in the CDR3. The ends were cut back, 6 bases at V and 4 bases at J, with 6 bases in the middle. CDR3 bases: TGTGCCAGCAGACTAGGCACCGGGGAGCTGTTTTTT. Protein product: CASRLGTGELFF.

This clonotype was found a few times. V gene TRBV5-5 combines with J gene TRBJ1-5; D unclear. CDR3 length: 16 residues. Germline V gives CDR1 SGHKS, CDR2 YYEKEE (reference sequence). V was cut by 0 bases and J by 1 base, with 11 bases left in between. As DNA, the CDR3 is TGTGCCAGCAGCTTGGCAGTGAGTGTGAGCAATCAGCCCCAGCATTTT. It encodes CASSLAVSVSNQPQHF.

This clonotype was observed many times. The J gene is TRBJ2-6, the V gene TRBV5-5; weak D call: TRBD1 (6 bases). Trimming took 0 bases from V and 0 from J, leaving 13 bases between them. The germline V gene has CDR1 SGHKS and CDR2 YYEKEE (reference sequence). The CDR3 runs 18 residues. The CDR3 DNA reads as TGTGCCAGCAGCTTGGTAGGGACATCCGTCTCTGGGGCCAACGTCCTGACTTTC. This gives the protein CASSLVGTSVSGANVLTF.

This rearrangement joins TRBV27 to TRBJ1-5; perhaps TRBD1 as D (6 bases). Trimming shortened V by 8 bases and J by 2 bases, and 10 bases separated the two germline ends. Germline lookup yields CDR1 MNHEY and CDR2 SMNVEV (reference sequence). The CDR3 sequence is 13 residues long. The CDR3 is CASQGLGNQPQHF. The CDR3 nucleotides are TGTGCCAGCCAGGGGTTGGGCAATCAGCCCCAGCATTTT.

The CDR3 region has the DNA TGTGCCAGCAGTTACGGAGCGGTAGTCCGTGCTGAAGCTTTCTTT. It encodes CASSYGAVVRAEAFF. This chain links TRBV6-2 or TRBV6-3 with TRBJ1-1; the D is unclear. Germline CDR1 and CDR2: MNHEY and SVGEGT. This CDR3 spans 15 amino acids. Trimming pared 2 bases from V and 6 bases from J, leaving 16 bases between.

The chain carries TRBV5-1 and TRBJ2-5, with no clear D. V was pared by 6 bases and J by 0 bases, with 3 bases between. The CDR3 covers 11 residues. Germline V lookup: CDR1 SGHRS, CDR2 YFSETQ. CDR3 residues: CASTNQETQYF. CDR3 DNA sequence: TGCGCCAGCACTAACCAAGAGACCCAGTACTTC.

This clonotype has a handful of counts. The V and J genes are TRBV19 and TRBJ2-7; 10 bases are shared with TRBD1. V trimming: 6 bases; J trimming: 5 bases; junction bases outside the gene matches: 10. Germline V lookup: CDR1 LNHDA, CDR2 SQIVND (reference sequence). This CDR3 is 15 amino acids long. CDR3 nucleotide sequence: TGTGCCAGTAGCTCCGGGACAGGGGACCTCCACGAGCAGTACTTC. This encodes CASSSGTGDLHEQYF.

This clonotype was found a few times. This sequence joins TRBV11-3 and TRBJ2-1; no reliable D call. Germline assignment: CDR1 SGHNT and CDR2 YENEEA. The CDR3 contains 18 residues. V dropped 6 bases and J dropped 0 bases, with 21 bases sitting between them. The CDR3 reads CASSLSRSRSPSYNEQFF. The CDR3 DNA reads TGTGCCAGCAGTCTCAGTAGGTCCCGTAGTCCCTCCTACAATGAGCAGTTCTTC. Full variable domain (rest looked up from reference TRBV11-3 and TRBJ2-1): EAGVVQSPRYKIIEKKQPVAFWCNPISGHNTLYWYLQNLGQGPELLIRYENEEAVDDSQLPKDRFSAERLKGVDSTLKIQPAELGDSAVYLCASSLSRSRSPSYNEQFFGPGTRLTVL.

This clonotype was detected many times. The V and J genes are TRBV12-3 or TRBV12-4 and TRBJ2-7, with D unclear. This CDR3 has 15 residues. The V gene lost 6 bases and the J gene lost 0 bases, with 15 bases spanning the gap. The CDR3, as DNA: TGTGCCAGCAGCCCTTCCTTGAGTTCCTCCTACGAGCAGTACTTC. Protein sequence: CASSPSLSSSYEQYF.

This clonotype occurred many times. The rearrangement uses TRBV6-2 or TRBV6-3 and TRBJ2-5; possible D gene TRBD2, 6 bases. The CDR3 spans 14 residues. The germline V gene has CDR1 MNHEY and CDR2 SVGEGT. Trimming removed 5 bases from V and 5 bases from J, with 15 bases in between. The CDR3 region is CASSREDYSETQYF. The CDR3 DNA reads TGTGCCAGCAGTCGTGAGGACTACTCGGAGACCCAGTACTTC.

This clonotype was observed a handful of times. The CDR3: CSARVKEGSNQPQHF. The DNA for the CDR3 is TGCAGTGCTAGAGTTAAGGAGGGATCGAATCAGCCCCAGCATTTT. V gene TRBV20-1 combines with J gene TRBJ1-5, with D unclear. The CDR3 loop spans 15 amino acids. The V end was cut by 1 base, the J end by 4 bases, with 14 bases between. Germline loops: CDR1 DFQATT, CDR2 SNEGSKA (reference sequence).

This sequence joins TRBV3-1 and TRBJ1-5, with D perhaps matching TRBD1 (6 bases). V shed 1 base and J shed 5 bases, with 9 bases lying between them. Germline CDR1 and CDR2: LGHDT and YNNKEL (reference sequence). CDR3 length equals 14 residues. CDR3 DNA: TGTGCCAGCAGCCAAGGACGGGGGCATCAGCCCCAGCATTTT. Translated, it gives CASSQGRGHQPQHF. The full variable domain, rest sourced from reference TRBV3-1 and TRBJ1-5, is DTAVSQTPKYLVTQMGNDKSIKCEQNLGHDTMYWYKQDSKKFLKIMFSYNNKELIINETVPNRFSPKSPDKAHLNLHINSLELGDSAVYFCASSQGRGHQPQHFGDGTRLSIL.

This clonotype was detected ten times or more. The chain combines TRBV18 with TRBJ1-1, with D perhaps TRBD1 (5 bases). CDR1 is KGHSH, CDR2 LQKENI, per germline. V dropped 4 bases and J dropped 3 bases, with 9 bases sitting between them. CDR3 length equals 13 residues. The CDR3 spells CASSQGSDTEAFF. Written as DNA, the CDR3 is TGTGCCAGCTCACAGGGGTCGGACACTGAAGCTTTCTTT.

This rearrangement joins TRBV12-3 or TRBV12-4 to TRBJ2-3, with D perhaps TRBD2 (7 bases). CDR3 length: 14 residues. Between the trimmed V and J ends, which lost 3 bases and 7 bases, there was a span of 14 bases. CDR3 sequence: CASSLSGGQNTQYF. Here the CDR3 DNA reads TGTGCCAGCAGTTTGTCGGGGGGCCAAAATACGCAGTATTTT.

The J gene is TRBJ2-1, the V gene TRBV7-9; no definite D call. In germline, CDR1 is SEHNR, CDR2 FQNEAQ (reference sequence). V was trimmed by 7 bases and J by 2 bases, leaving 18 bases between them. CDR3 length: 16 residues. The CDR3 DNA is TGTGCCAGCACCCCAATCGATGGGTCTGCCTACAATGAGCAGTTCTTC. The encoded protein is CASTPIDGSAYNEQFF.

The J gene is TRBJ2-3, the V gene TRBV6-1, with D perhaps matching TRBD1 (5 bases). Germline values: CDR1 MNHNS, CDR2 SASEGT. V gave up 2 bases and J gave up 3 bases, with 21 bases separating them. The CDR3 loop spans 18 amino acids. The CDR3 here is CASSERRSPPGLTDTQYF. For the CDR3, the DNA is TGTGCCAGCAGTGAAAGAAGATCCCCCCCAGGGTTGACAGATACGCAGTATTTT.